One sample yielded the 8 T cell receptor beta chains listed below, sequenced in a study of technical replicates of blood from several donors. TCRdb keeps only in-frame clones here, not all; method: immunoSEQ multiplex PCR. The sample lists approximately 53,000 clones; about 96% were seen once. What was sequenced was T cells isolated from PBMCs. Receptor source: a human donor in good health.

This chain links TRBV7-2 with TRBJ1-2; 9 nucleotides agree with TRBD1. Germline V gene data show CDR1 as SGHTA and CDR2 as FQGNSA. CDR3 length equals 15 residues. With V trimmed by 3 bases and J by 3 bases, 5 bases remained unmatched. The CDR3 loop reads CASSFTGGSDYGYTF. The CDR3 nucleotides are TGTGCCAGCAGCTTCACAGGGGGCAGTGACTATGGCTACACCTTC.

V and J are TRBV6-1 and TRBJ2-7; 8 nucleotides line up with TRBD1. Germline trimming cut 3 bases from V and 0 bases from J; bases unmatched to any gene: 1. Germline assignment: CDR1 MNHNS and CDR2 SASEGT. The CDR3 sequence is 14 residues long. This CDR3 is CASSDRGHSYEQYF. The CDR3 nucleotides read TGTGCCAGCAGTGACAGGGGGCACTCCTACGAGCAGTACTTC.

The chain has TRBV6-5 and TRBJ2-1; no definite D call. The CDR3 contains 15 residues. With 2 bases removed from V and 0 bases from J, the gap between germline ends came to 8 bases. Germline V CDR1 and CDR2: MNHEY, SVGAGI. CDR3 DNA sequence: TGTGCCAGCAGTTACCAGGAAAGCTCCTACAATGAGCAGTTCTTC. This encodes CASSYQESSYNEQFF.

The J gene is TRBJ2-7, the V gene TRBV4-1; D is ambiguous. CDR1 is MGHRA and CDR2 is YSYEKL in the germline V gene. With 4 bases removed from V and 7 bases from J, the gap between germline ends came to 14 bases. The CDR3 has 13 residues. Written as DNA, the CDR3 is TGCGCCAGCAGCCGATCTCCGGTAGAAGAGCAGTACTTC. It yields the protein CASSRSPVEEQYF.

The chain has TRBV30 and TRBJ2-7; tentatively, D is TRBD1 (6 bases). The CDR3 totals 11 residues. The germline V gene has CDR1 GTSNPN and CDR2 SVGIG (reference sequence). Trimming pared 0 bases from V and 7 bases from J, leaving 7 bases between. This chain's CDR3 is CAWSVGGEQYF. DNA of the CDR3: TGTGCCTGGAGTGTAGGGGGAGAGCAGTACTTC.

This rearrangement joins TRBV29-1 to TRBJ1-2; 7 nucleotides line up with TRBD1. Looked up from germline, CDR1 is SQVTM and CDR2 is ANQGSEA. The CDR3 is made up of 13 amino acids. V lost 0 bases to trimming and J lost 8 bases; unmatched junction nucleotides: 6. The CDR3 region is CSVEETGIGGYTF. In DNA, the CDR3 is TGCAGCGTTGAAGAGACAGGGATAGGAGGCTACACCTTC.

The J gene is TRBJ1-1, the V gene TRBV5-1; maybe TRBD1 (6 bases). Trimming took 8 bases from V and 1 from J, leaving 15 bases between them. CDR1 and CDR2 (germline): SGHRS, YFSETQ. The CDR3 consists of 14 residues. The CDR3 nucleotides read TGCGCCAGTACATATGACAGGCCGAACACTGAAGCTTTCTTT. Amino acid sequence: CASTYDRPNTEAFF.

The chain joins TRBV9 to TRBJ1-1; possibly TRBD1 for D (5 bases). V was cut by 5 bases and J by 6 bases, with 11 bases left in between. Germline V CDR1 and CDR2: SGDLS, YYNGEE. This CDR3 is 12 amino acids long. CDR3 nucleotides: TGTGCCAGCAGTTTACCGGGGGCTGAAGCTTTCTTT. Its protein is CASSLPGAEAFF. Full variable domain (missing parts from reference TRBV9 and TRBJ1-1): DSGVTQTPKHLITATGQRVTLRCSPRSGDLSVYWYQQSLDQGLQFLIQYYNGEERAKGNILERFSAQQFPDLHSELNLSSLELGDSALYFCASSLPGAEAFFGQGTRLTVV.